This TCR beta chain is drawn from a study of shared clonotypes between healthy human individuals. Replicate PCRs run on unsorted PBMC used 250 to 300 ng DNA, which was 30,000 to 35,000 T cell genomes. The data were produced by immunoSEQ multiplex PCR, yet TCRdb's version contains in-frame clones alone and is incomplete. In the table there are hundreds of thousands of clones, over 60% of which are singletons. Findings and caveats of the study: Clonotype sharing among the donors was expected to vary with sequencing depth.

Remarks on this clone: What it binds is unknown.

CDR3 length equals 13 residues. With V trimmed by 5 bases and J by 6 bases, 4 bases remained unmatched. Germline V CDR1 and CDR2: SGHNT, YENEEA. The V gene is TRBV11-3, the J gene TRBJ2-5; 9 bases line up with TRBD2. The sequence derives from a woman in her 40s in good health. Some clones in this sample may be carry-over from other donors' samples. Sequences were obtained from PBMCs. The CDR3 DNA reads TGTGCCAGCAGCGCTAGCGGGGCCCAGACCCAGTACTTC. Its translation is CASSASGAQTQYF.